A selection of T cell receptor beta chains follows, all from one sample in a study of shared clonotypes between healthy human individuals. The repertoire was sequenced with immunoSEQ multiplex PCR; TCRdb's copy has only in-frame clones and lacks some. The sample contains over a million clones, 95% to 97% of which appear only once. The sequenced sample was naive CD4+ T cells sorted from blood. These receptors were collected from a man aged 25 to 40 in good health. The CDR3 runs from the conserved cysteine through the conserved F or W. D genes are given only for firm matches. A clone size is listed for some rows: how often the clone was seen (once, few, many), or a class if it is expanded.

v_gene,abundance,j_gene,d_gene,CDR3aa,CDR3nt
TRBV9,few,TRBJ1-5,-,CASSVDPGNQPQHF,TGTGCCAGCAGCGTAGATCCAGGGAATCAGCCCCAGCATTTT
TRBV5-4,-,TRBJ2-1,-,CASSSIGGGLHNEQFF,TGTGCCAGCAGCTCGATCGGGGGTGGCCTCCACAATGAGCAGTTCTTC
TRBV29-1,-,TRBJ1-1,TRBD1,CSVDRSGTEAFF,TGCAGCGTGGACAGGAGCGGCACTGAAGCTTTCTTT
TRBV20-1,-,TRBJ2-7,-,CSAGTRSGQYF,TGCAGTGCTGGAACTAGGTCTGGGCAGTACTTC
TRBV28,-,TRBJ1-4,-,CASSLRTGWEKLFF,TGTGCCAGCAGTTTACGTACGGGTTGGGAAAAACTGTTTTTT
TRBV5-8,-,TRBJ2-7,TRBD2,CASSSGLGPYEQYF,TGTGCCAGCAGCTCCGGACTAGGACCCTACGAGCAGTACTTC
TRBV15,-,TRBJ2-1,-,CATSGRGTWDNEQFF,TGTGCCACCAGCGGCCGCGGGACCTGGGACAATGAGCAGTTCTTC
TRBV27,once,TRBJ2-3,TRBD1,CASSSIQGARGTDTQYF,TGTGCCAGCAGTTCCATACAGGGGGCGAGGGGCACAGATACGCAGTATTTT
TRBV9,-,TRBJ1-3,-,CASSVDLWQGINTGLFSGNTIYF,TGTGCCAGCAGCGTAGATTTATGGCAGGGGATAAATACAGGGTTATTTTCTGGAAACACCATATATTTT
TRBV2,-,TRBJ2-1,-,CASSESLFWELAYNEQFF,TGTGCCAGCAGTGAATCTTTATTCTGGGAGTTAGCCTACAATGAGCAGTTCTTC
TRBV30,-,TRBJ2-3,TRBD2,CAWAIRLAGDGDTQYF,TGTGCCTGGGCCATTCGCCTAGCGGGAGATGGAGATACGCAGTATTTT
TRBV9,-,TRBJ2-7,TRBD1,CASSTRSGGPEQYF,TGTGCCAGCAGCACCCGGTCAGGGGGCCCCGAGCAGTACTTC
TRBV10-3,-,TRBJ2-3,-,CAIRAVTDTQYF,TGTGCCATCAGGGCGGTGACAGATACGCAGTATTTT
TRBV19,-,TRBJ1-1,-,CASIPEGRGTEAFF,TGTGCCAGTATCCCCGAAGGGCGCGGCACTGAAGCTTTCTTT
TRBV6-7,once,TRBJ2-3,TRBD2,CATPRPGTSGRGTDTQYF,TGTGCTACCCCACGCCCCGGAACTAGCGGGAGGGGTACAGATACGCAGTATTTT
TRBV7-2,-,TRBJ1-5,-,CASSLQGSPDSNQPQHF,TGTGCCAGCAGCTTACAGGGTAGCCCCGATAGCAATCAGCCCCAGCATTTT